A single sample gave rise to the 25 T cell receptor beta chains below, sequenced in a study of T-cell memory formation after mild COVID-19. TCRdb called the 5' RACE reads again in MiXCR, with one record for every CDR3 protein. The data contain approximately 580,000 distinct CDR3 sequences, 20% of them singletons. The material sequenced was PBMCs or a T cell subset sorted from them (not recorded which). The receptors were gathered from an adult woman who had mild COVID-19 (a few samples of this study predate the infection). Cell type and time point are not known.

In this sample, this clonotype turned up a few times. The chain combines TRBV3-1 with TRBJ1-1; 8 bases map to TRBD1. CDR3 length: 13 residues. Germline V gene sequence: CDR1 LGHDT, CDR2 YNNKEL (reference sequence). The V segment lost 5 bases and the J segment 6 bases; nucleotides outside the gene matches: 5. The CDR3 bases are TGTGCCAGCAGCTTTCTACAGGGGGCTGAAGCTTTCTTT. Translation: CASSFLQGAEAFF.

This clonotype was observed a handful of times. V gene TRBV7-6 combines with J gene TRBJ2-7; 12 nucleotides align to TRBD2. The V gene end was trimmed by 5 bases and the J gene end by 7 bases; junction bases not matched to a gene: 6. Germline-derived CDR1 and CDR2 are SGHVS and FNYEAQ. The CDR3 covers 14 residues. CDR3 loop: CASSPTSGGGEQYF. CDR3 nucleotides: TGTGCCAGCAGCCCGACTAGCGGGGGAGGGGAGCAGTACTTC. The full variable domain, rest sourced from reference TRBV7-6 and TRBJ2-7, is GAGVSQSPRYKVTKRGQDVALRCDPISGHVSLYWYRQALGQGPEFLTYFNYEAQQDKSGLPNDRFSAERPEGSISTLTIQRTEQRDSAMYRCASSPTSGGGEQYFGPGTRLTVT.

The chain has TRBV10-3 and TRBJ2-7; TRBD2 agrees at 11 bases. CDR3 length equals 16 residues. Germline loops: CDR1 ENHRY, CDR2 SYGVKD. With 2 bases clipped from V and 3 bases from J, the junction kept 6 bases outside the gene matches. CDR3 sequence: CAISEGLAGANYEQYF. The CDR3 nucleotides read TGTGCCATCAGTGAGGGACTAGCGGGCGCCAACTACGAGCAGTACTTC.

This clonotype appeared a few times. Here the CDR3 reads CSVGQGAHRGYTF. The DNA of the CDR3 is TGCAGCGTTGGACAGGGTGCTCACCGGGGCTACACCTTC. This chain connects TRBV29-1 to TRBJ1-2, with 7 nucleotides matching TRBD1. The V segment lost 4 bases and the J segment 8 bases; nucleotides outside the gene matches: 10. Germline V gene lookup returns CDR1 SQVTM and CDR2 ANQGSEA. The CDR3 loop spans 13 amino acids. Together with reference TRBV29-1 and TRBJ1-2, the CDR3 gives the full variable domain: SAVISQKPSRDICQRGTSLTIQCQVDSQVTMMFWYRQQPGQSLTLIATANQGSEATYESGFVIDKFPISRPNLTFSTLTVSNMSPEDSSIYLCSVGQGAHRGYTFGSGTRLTVV.

The CDR3 bases are TGTGCCAGCAGCTTACGTGGGCGGGGGGGCTACAATGAGCAGTTCTTC. Protein: CASSLRGRGGYNEQFF. The gene calls are TRBV11-2 and TRBJ2-1, with TRBD2 identical over 9 bases. Germline V lookup: CDR1 SGHAT, CDR2 FQNNGV. The V and J ends lost 2 bases and 3 bases, in that order; junction bases with no gene match: 5. This CDR3 spans 16 amino acids.

This clonotype was recorded a few times. V and J are TRBV4-2 and TRBJ1-2; D unresolved. Trimming took off 2 bases at V and 7 bases at J, with 17 bases between the two ends. The CDR3 has 15 amino acids. Looked up from germline, CDR1 is LGHNA and CDR2 is YNFKEQ. CDR3 coding DNA: TGTGCCAGCAGCCAACATTATCGGGGAAAGACTGGCTACACCTTC. This translates into CASSQHYRGKTGYTF.

This clonotype occurred a few times. The chain carries TRBV15 and TRBJ1-6; 9 bases agree with TRBD1. CDR1 and CDR2 from the germline V gene are LNHNV and YYDKDF (reference sequence). The CDR3 consists of 15 residues. V lost 5 bases, J lost 7 bases, and 6 bases stayed unmatched. The CDR3 loop reads CATSSWTGENSPLHF. The CDR3 DNA reads TGTGCCACCAGCTCATGGACAGGGGAAAATTCACCCCTCCACTTT.

The chain employs TRBV19 and TRBJ2-1, with no clear D. CDR1 is LNHDA, CDR2 SQIVND, per germline (reference sequence). This CDR3 spans 13 amino acids. Trimming took off 3 bases at V and 6 bases at J, with 9 bases between the two ends. This CDR3 reads CASSMSGTNEQFF. Here the CDR3 DNA reads TGTGCCAGTAGTATGTCAGGAACCAATGAGCAGTTCTTC. Complete variable domain (other parts from reference TRBV19 and TRBJ2-1): DGGITQSPKYLFRKEGQNVTLSCEQNLNHDAMYWYRQDPGQGLRLIYYSQIVNDFQKGDIAEGYSVSREKKESFPLTVTSAQKNPTAFYLCASSMSGTNEQFFGPGTRLTVL.

This chain connects TRBV7-9 to TRBJ2-7; D is possibly TRBD1 (6 bases). V lost 3 bases and J lost 6, with 15 bases in between. Germline lookup yields CDR1 SEHNR and CDR2 FQNEAQ (reference sequence). CDR3 length equals 14 residues. The CDR3 loop reads CASSFLGAPSEQYF. The CDR3 DNA sequence: TGTGCCAGCAGCTTTTTGGGGGCGCCTTCCGAGCAGTACTTC. The full variable domain, in which reference TRBV7-9 and TRBJ2-7 provide the parts outside the CDR3, is DTGVSQNPRHKITKRGQNVTFRCDPISEHNRLYWYRQTLGQGPEFLTYFQNEAQLEKSRLLSDRFSAERPKGSFSTLEIQRTEQGDSAMYLCASSFLGAPSEQYFGPGTRLTVT.

The genes are TRBV6-5 and TRBJ1-6; weak D call: TRBD1 (6 bases). Deletions cut 0 bases from V and 5 bases from J, with 11 bases between. From germline, CDR1 is MNHEY and CDR2 SVGAGI. The CDR3 sequence is 16 residues long. CDR3 amino acids: CASSYSLYRDNSPLHF. CDR3 nucleotides: TGTGCCAGCAGTTACTCGCTCTACAGGGATAATTCACCCCTCCACTTT.

The rearrangement joins TRBV3-1 to TRBJ1-1; possible D gene TRBD1, 6 bases. CDR1 and CDR2 from the germline V gene are LGHDT and YNNKEL (reference sequence). This CDR3 is built from 15 residues. Trimming cost V 4 bases and J 3 bases, with 15 bases left between them. As DNA, the CDR3 is TGTGCCAGCAGCCCCCGGCTAGGGGGGGACACTGAAGCTTTCTTT. It is translated as CASSPRLGGDTEAFF.

This clonotype turned up a few times. The chain joins TRBV12-3 or TRBV12-4 to TRBJ1-5, with D possibly matching TRBD1 (6 bases). The V end was cut by 4 bases, the J end by 12 bases, with 19 bases between. The CDR3 covers 14 residues. The CDR3 protein is CASSWAGGAVYQHF. The CDR3 nucleotides read TGTGCCAGCAGTTGGGCCGGGGGGGCGGTTTACCAGCATTTT.

The chain couples TRBV6-5 to TRBJ1-2; possible D gene TRBD1, 6 bases. V shed 6 bases and J shed 3 bases, with 11 bases lying between them. This CDR3 comprises 13 residues. Germline loops: CDR1 MNHEY, CDR2 SVGAGI. In DNA form, the CDR3 reads TGTGCCAGCAGAACACAGGGTCACTATGGCTACACCTTC. This encodes CASRTQGHYGYTF.

This clonotype has just a few counts. This chain joins TRBV14 and TRBJ1-2; D is possibly TRBD1 (6 bases). The CDR3 is 15 residues long. Trimming cost V 1 base and J 2 bases, with 11 bases left between them. CDR1 and CDR2 (germline): SGHDN, FVKESK. This CDR3 is CASSQVARGNYGYTF. The CDR3 bases are TGTGCCAGCAGCCAAGTCGCCAGGGGCAACTATGGCTACACCTTC.

This clonotype has only a few counts. This chain uses TRBV3-1 with TRBJ2-1, with TRBD2 identical over 9 bases. CDR1 and CDR2 (germline): LGHDT, YNNKEL (reference sequence). With V trimmed by 1 base and J by 9 bases, 10 bases remained unmatched. This CDR3 has 16 residues. The CDR3 DNA follows: TGTGCCAGCAGCCAAGGGTCGGGACTAGCATCGGGTGAGCAGTTCTTC. This encodes CASSQGSGLASGEQFF.

The J gene is TRBJ1-4, the V gene TRBV7-6, with 8 bases fitting TRBD1. The CDR3 has 14 residues. Trimming at V came to 3 bases and at J to 4 bases, leaving 1 base not matched to a gene. Germline V gene sequence: CDR1 SGHVS, CDR2 FNYEAQ. In nucleotides, the CDR3 is TGTGCCAGCAGCTTGACAGGGGATAATGAAAAACTGTTTTTT. This codes for CASSLTGDNEKLFF. The full variable domain, in which reference TRBV7-6 and TRBJ1-4 provide the parts outside the CDR3, is GAGVSQSPRYKVTKRGQDVALRCDPISGHVSLYWYRQALGQGPEFLTYFNYEAQQDKSGLPNDRFSAERPEGSISTLTIQRTEQRDSAMYRCASSLTGDNEKLFFGSGTQLSVL.

This clonotype was detected only a few times. The genes are TRBV29-1 and TRBJ2-1, with D perhaps matching TRBD2 (6 bases). CDR1 is SQVTM and CDR2 is ANQGSEA in the germline V gene. The CDR3 extends over 14 amino acids. V was pared by 6 bases and J by 0 bases, with 12 bases between. The CDR3 here is CSVAGLSSYNEQFF. The CDR3 DNA sequence: TGCAGCGTAGCGGGTCTTAGCTCCTACAATGAGCAGTTCTTC.

This clonotype has more than one count but fewer than ten. The J gene is TRBJ2-1, the V gene TRBV3-1; D ambiguous. Trimming left V 0 bases short and J 9 bases short, with 15 bases between. The CDR3 covers 15 residues. CDR1 is LGHDT and CDR2 is YNNKEL in the germline V gene (reference sequence). CDR3: CASSQEGFFSGEQFF. The CDR3 nucleotides are TGTGCCAGCAGCCAAGAGGGTTTCTTTTCGGGTGAGCAGTTCTTC.

This clonotype was counted a few times. This chain links TRBV6-6 with TRBJ2-3; 8 positions match TRBD2. Germline assignment: CDR1 MNHNY and CDR2 SVGAGI (reference sequence). The CDR3 has 15 residues. J gave up 4 bases and V 9 bases, and 12 bases lay outside the gene matches. The CDR3 DNA sequence: TGTGCCAGTCAGCGGGAGTCTGGGGTCGCAGATACGCAGTATTTT. It is translated as CASQRESGVADTQYF.

This sequence joins TRBV12-3 or TRBV12-4 and TRBJ1-1, with D possibly matching TRBD1 (6 bases). Trimming removed 6 bases from V and 7 bases from J, with 18 bases in between. The CDR3 is made up of 14 amino acids. CDR3 protein: CASRADRLEGEAFF. The CDR3 nucleotides are TGTGCCAGCAGGGCGGACAGACTCGAGGGTGAAGCTTTCTTT.

This clonotype was detected only a few times. The chain carries TRBV20-1 and TRBJ2-6, with D perhaps TRBD2 (6 bases). This CDR3 region has 15 residues. Germline CDR1 and CDR2: DFQATT and SNEGSKA (reference sequence). Trimming stripped 1 base from V and 2 bases from J, with 9 bases between. CDR3 residues: CSARGGAPGANVLTF. Written as DNA, the CDR3 is TGCAGTGCTAGAGGCGGGGCGCCTGGGGCCAACGTCCTGACTTTC.

The rearrangement joins TRBV7-9 to TRBJ2-7, with TRBD2 matching 10 bases. Germline V gives CDR1 SEHNR, CDR2 FQNEAQ (reference sequence). V shed 5 bases and J 4 bases; nucleotides not matched to a gene: 5. The CDR3 has 14 residues. CDR3 region: CASSAGLADYEQYF. As DNA, the CDR3 is TGTGCCAGCAGCGCCGGACTAGCGGATTACGAGCAGTACTTC.

This clonotype was counted only a few times. This sequence joins TRBV7-9 and TRBJ2-2; unclear D gene. This CDR3 region has 14 residues. CDR1 is SEHNR and CDR2 is FQNEAQ in the germline V gene (reference sequence). Deletions cut 4 bases from V and 3 bases from J, with 9 bases between. In DNA form, the CDR3 reads TGTGCCAGCAGCTCTAACCCCGACACCGGGGAGCTGTTTTTT. This codes for CASSSNPDTGELFF.

The genes are TRBV21-1 and TRBJ2-2; the DNA was not compared with TRBD1, the D call given in the table. TRBV21-1 is assigned pseudogene status. The CDR3 runs 17 residues. As DNA, the CDR3 is TGTGCCAGCAGCAAGGGAGACAGGGAGTTCGACACCGGGGAGCTGTTTTTT. Translating gives CASSKGDREFDTGELFF.

V usage is TRBV19 and J usage is TRBJ1-1, with 7 nucleotides matching TRBD1. Germline V lookup: CDR1 LNHDA, CDR2 SQIVND (reference sequence). This CDR3 is built from 14 residues. V trimming: 6 bases; J trimming: 1 base; junction bases outside the gene matches: 5. CDR3 residues: CASRTTGPNTEAFF. The CDR3 DNA follows: TGTGCCAGTAGGACGACAGGGCCGAACACTGAAGCTTTCTTT.